The entry below describes one TCR beta chain. Its antigen is unknown. This PCR relied on a set of 60 Vbeta primers and 13 Jbeta primers. Method: immunoSEQ multiplex PCR; TCRdb's copy keeps in-frame clones and lacks some. The profile shows over 150,000 clones, around 77% of them singletons. The record originates from a study of cytomegalovirus exposure and HLA in healthy donors. About the research overall: Roughly 85 million unique TCRs from HLA-typed donors were held in an early release of data.

It was healthy bone marrow donors who served as donors. Study-level findings and limits: Cytomegalovirus-associated status was assigned to 164 TCR beta chains. In a later analysis, HLA-associated beta chains showed higher expansion and lower generation probabilities than comparable chains.

The CDR3 is 12 residues long. The germline gives CDR1 LNHDA, CDR2 SQIVND (reference sequence). V lost 5 bases, J lost 10 bases, and 11 bases lay in between. Source material: PBMCs. The source is a man aged 30-40 years in good health and CMV-seropositive. The rearrangement links TRBV19 to TRBJ1-4; D is perhaps TRBD1 (6 bases). This CDR3 is CASSAIQGKLFF. Here the CDR3 DNA reads TGTGCCAGTAGTGCAATACAGGGAAAACTGTTTTTT.